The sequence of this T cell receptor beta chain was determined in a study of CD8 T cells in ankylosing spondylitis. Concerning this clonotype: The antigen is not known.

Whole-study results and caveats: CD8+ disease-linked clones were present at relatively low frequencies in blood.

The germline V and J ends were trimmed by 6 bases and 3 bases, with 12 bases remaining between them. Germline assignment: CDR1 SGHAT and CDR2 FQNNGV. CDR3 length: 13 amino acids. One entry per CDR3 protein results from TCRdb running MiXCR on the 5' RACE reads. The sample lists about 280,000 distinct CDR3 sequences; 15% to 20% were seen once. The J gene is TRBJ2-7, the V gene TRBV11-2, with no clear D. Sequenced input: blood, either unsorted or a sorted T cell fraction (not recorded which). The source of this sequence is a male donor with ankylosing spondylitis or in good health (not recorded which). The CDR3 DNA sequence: TGTGCCAGCAGACTAAAGTTGGGCTACGAGCAGTACGTC. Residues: CASRLKLGYEQYV.